Below, 17 T cell receptor beta chains from the same sample are listed, as sequenced in a study of blood T cell repertoires in COVID-19. Clones were read by immunoSEQ multiplex PCR, and TCRdb kept only the in-frame ones, dropping some. Found here are 65,000 or so clones, over 65% of them singletons; the top ten hold more than 0.7%. Sequencing was carried out using peripheral blood. All receptors derive from a woman in her 70s with acute or convalescent COVID-19.

In this sample, this clone turned up once. The gene calls are TRBV6-6 and TRBJ2-1, with D perhaps matching TRBD1 (5 bases). Germline CDR1 MNHNY, CDR2 SVGAGI (reference sequence). This CDR3 has 13 residues. Trimming pared 4 bases from V and 8 bases from J, leaving 12 bases between. The CDR3 is CASSFPGFDEQFF. CDR3 nucleotides: TGTGCCAGCAGTTTCCCAGGGTTTGATGAGCAGTTCTTC.

V and J are TRBV11-2 and TRBJ2-3, with a tentative D call TRBD2 (5 bases). The CDR3 contains 12 residues. V dropped 1 base and J dropped 8 bases, with 7 bases sitting between them. Germline loops: CDR1 SGHAT, CDR2 FQNNGV. CDR3 residues: CASSLVDFTQYF. CDR3 coding DNA: TGTGCCAGCAGCTTAGTGGACTTTACGCAGTATTTT.

The table lists this clone with a count of one. The V call is TRBV24-1, the J call TRBJ2-3; weak D call: TRBD1 (5 bases). The CDR3 runs to 14 residues. The germline V and J ends were trimmed by 3 bases and 4 bases, with 10 bases remaining between them. CDR1 and CDR2 from the germline V gene are KGHDR and SFDVKD. The DNA for the CDR3 is TGTGCCACCAGTGATCCTTCAGGGCCAGATACGCAGTATTTT. Its translation is CATSDPSGPDTQYF.

This clone has just a few counts. J is TRBJ1-2 and V is TRBV11-2; the D is unclear. Per germline, CDR1 SGHAT and CDR2 FQNNGV. V was pared by 0 bases and J by 8 bases, with 13 bases between. The CDR3 has 14 amino acids. The CDR3 sequence: CASSLEGIGSGYTF. The CDR3 DNA sequence: TGTGCCAGCAGCTTAGAAGGTATCGGGAGCGGCTACACCTTC.

The V gene is TRBV28, the J gene TRBJ1-3; 10 nucleotides align to TRBD1. The CDR3 totals 19 residues. CDR1 MDHEN and CDR2 SYDVKM come from the germline V gene. V lost 6 bases, J lost 0 bases, and 14 bases stayed unmatched. This CDR3 reads CASSWKMTGGYSSGNTIYF. CDR3 sequence (DNA): TGTGCCAGCAGCTGGAAGATGACAGGGGGCTATTCCTCTGGAAACACCATATATTTT.

The chain recombines TRBV7-2 with TRBJ2-7; TRBD2 matches 8 bases. The length of the CDR3 is 14 residues. Germline CDR1 and CDR2: SGHTA and FQGNSA. V gave up 4 bases and J gave up 5 bases; unmatched junction bases: 7. CDR3 in amino acids: CASSSGLVPDEQYF. CDR3 nucleotides: TGTGCCAGCAGCTCGGGACTAGTTCCCGACGAGCAGTACTTC.

This rearrangement joins TRBV10-2 to TRBJ2-7; 8 bases fit TRBD2. In germline, CDR1 is WSHSY, CDR2 SAAADI. The CDR3 is 14 amino acids. V was pared by 4 bases and J by 6 bases, with 8 bases of the junction left unmatched. CDR3 nucleotide sequence: TGCGCCAGCAGTGTGACCGGGACTAGTCCCGAGCAGTACTTC. It encodes CASSVTGTSPEQYF.

The chain employs TRBV19 and TRBJ2-2; a weak D match, TRBD2 (5 bases). This CDR3 has 14 amino acids. Germline V lookup: CDR1 LNHDA, CDR2 SQIVND (reference sequence). V lost 3 bases and J 4 bases, leaving 9 bases between the germline ends. CDR3 bases: TGTGCCAGTAGTATGAGCCGGGGCACCGGGGAGCTGTTTTTT. Its protein is CASSMSRGTGELFF.

The chain uses TRBV6-5 and TRBJ1-2, with D possibly TRBD1 on 6 matching bases. The length of the CDR3 is 13 residues. Trimming removed 6 bases from V and 7 bases from J, with 15 bases in between. Per germline, CDR1 MNHEY and CDR2 SVGAGI. Here the CDR3 DNA reads TGTGCCAGCAGGGGAGACAGGCCCGGTGGCTACACCTTC. Encoded protein: CASRGDRPGGYTF.

This clone was seen only once. The CDR3 is CATSPDRDRGRIEQFF. Here the CDR3 DNA reads TGTGCCACCAGCCCGGACCGGGACAGGGGGCGTATTGAGCAGTTCTTC. The chain recombines TRBV15 with TRBJ2-1; TRBD1 matches 12 bases. The trim removed 5 bases at V and 9 bases at J, leaving 11 bases unmatched. Germline V gene lookup returns CDR1 LNHNV and CDR2 YYDKDF (reference sequence). The CDR3 has 16 amino acids.

This chain links TRBV19 with TRBJ1-1; the D gene is possibly TRBD1 (5 bases). Trimming removed 7 bases at V and 7 bases at J, with 13 bases between. This CDR3 spans 12 amino acids. Germline lookup yields CDR1 LNHDA and CDR2 SQIVND (reference sequence). The CDR3 nucleotides read TGTGCCAGTAAGCAGGGCGGCCTTGAAGCTTTCTTT. It is translated as CASKQGGLEAFF.

V and J are TRBV3-1 (or the pseudogene TRBV3-2) and TRBJ2-1, with D tentatively TRBD1 (5 bases). The CDR3 is 12 amino acids. Trimming shortened V by 5 bases and J by 9 bases, and 11 bases separated the two germline ends. CDR1 LGHDT and CDR2 YNNKEL come from the germline V gene (reference sequence). This CDR3 reads CASSDKGFEQFF. The CDR3 nucleotides read TGTGCCAGCAGCGACAAGGGGTTTGAGCAGTTCTTC.

This clone was observed a single time. The chain couples TRBV5-1 to TRBJ1-4, with 8 positions matching TRBD1. The CDR3 sequence is 15 residues long. Germline V CDR1 and CDR2: SGHRS, YFSETQ. V lost 4 bases and J lost 6; bases outside the gene matches: 8. CDR3 protein: CASSLALGQDEKLFF. The CDR3 nucleotides are TGCGCCAGCAGCCTGGCCCTGGGACAGGATGAAAAACTGTTTTTT.

The chain is built from TRBV6-6 and TRBJ1-3; perhaps TRBD1 as D (5 bases). Looked up from germline, CDR1 is MNHNY and CDR2 is SVGAGI (reference sequence). CDR3 length: 13 amino acids. The CDR3 loop is CASGETTGNTIYF. CDR3 DNA: TGTGCGTCGGGGGAAACCACTGGAAACACCATATATTTT.

This clone was counted a few times. The V gene is TRBV5-1, the J gene TRBJ2-5; 9 nucleotides match TRBD2. The CDR3 has 16 residues. V dropped 0 bases and J dropped 5; count of bases not matched to a gene: 8. Germline lookup yields CDR1 SGHRS and CDR2 YFSETQ. This chain's CDR3 is CASSLGASGNYETQYF. For the CDR3, the DNA is TGCGCCAGCAGCTTGGGGGCTAGCGGGAATTATGAGACCCAGTACTTC.

The V gene is TRBV29-1, the J gene TRBJ2-7, with 9 bases matching TRBD1. Germline V lookup: CDR1 SQVTM, CDR2 ANQGSEA. The CDR3 has 14 residues. With 7 bases clipped from V and 2 bases from J, the junction kept 9 bases outside the gene matches. CDR3 region: CSAIPTGGPYEQYF. The CDR3 nucleotides are TGCAGCGCCATCCCGACAGGGGGTCCCTACGAGCAGTACTTC.

The genes are TRBV5-5 and TRBJ2-7; D is unresolved. The germline V gene has CDR1 SGHKS and CDR2 YYEKEE (reference sequence). V dropped 0 bases and J dropped 2 bases, with 6 bases sitting between them. The CDR3 consists of 13 residues. The CDR3 loop reads CASSLGSTYEQYF. In DNA, the CDR3 is TGTGCCAGCAGCTTGGGTTCAACCTACGAGCAGTACTTC.